This record concerns one T cell receptor (beta chain) sequence. What it recognizes is unknown. TCRdb called the RT-PCR reads again in MiXCR, with one record for every CDR3 protein. The profile shows about 520,000 distinct CDR3 sequences, more than 7% of them singletons. This specimen belongs to a study of response to subunit inactivated influenza vaccine. Trimming left V 5 bases short and J 4 bases short, with 19 bases between. This CDR3 contains 16 residues. General study points: The study's authors posited that every seasonal influenza vaccination enlists few new T cells.

The sequencing used PBMCs from blood, collected roughly 24 months after vaccination. The sequence was obtained from a man aged 45-69 years who received an inactivated influenza vaccine. The rearrangement links TRBV12-3 or TRBV12-4 to TRBJ2-3, with D tentatively TRBD2 (6 bases). The CDR3 spells CASSGGGMSRPDTQYF. The CDR3 DNA follows: TGTGCCAGCAGTGGAGGCGGGATGTCCAGACCAGATACGCAGTATTTT.